These 20 T cell receptor beta chains share one sample of origin, sequenced in a study of T cells after yellow fever vaccination. One entry per CDR3 protein, called by TCRdb with MiXCR from the 5' RACE reads. The table shows 300,000 to 400,000 distinct CDR3 sequences, with 12% occurring only once. Sequencing used CD4+ T cells sorted from PBMCs, obtained 15 days after the yellow fever booster vaccination. Receptor source: a man between 18 and 29 years old who received the YFV17D yellow fever vaccine.

This clonotype has at least ten counts. The V call is TRBV20-1, the J call TRBJ1-5; D is uncertain. The germline CDR1 and CDR2 sequences are DFQATT and SNEGSKA (reference sequence). Deletions cut 3 bases from V and 4 bases from J, with 7 bases between. The CDR3 extends over 12 amino acids. In nucleotides, the CDR3 is TGCAGTGCTAGCACCGTGAATCAGCCCCAGCATTTT. The encoded protein is CSASTVNQPQHF.

V is TRBV20-1 and J is TRBJ2-1; the match to TRBD2 covers 10 bases. The length of the CDR3 is 19 residues. In germline, CDR1 is DFQATT, CDR2 SNEGSKA (reference sequence). Trimming cost V 3 bases and J 4 bases; bases outside gene matches: 18. The CDR3 is CSARAFGFHSGLAYNEQFF. As DNA, the CDR3 is TGCAGTGCTAGGGCGTTCGGGTTCCATTCGGGACTAGCGTACAATGAGCAGTTCTTC.

Ten or more counts support this clonotype. The V and J genes are TRBV10-2 and TRBJ2-5; weak D call: TRBD2 (5 bases). CDR3 length: 13 amino acids. V was trimmed by 7 bases and J by 7 bases, leaving 16 bases between them. Per the germline V gene, CDR1 is WSHSY and CDR2 is SAAADI. The CDR3 DNA sequence: TGCGCCAGCACCGGGGTGGACGGAGGGACCCAGTACTTC. Its translation: CASTGVDGGTQYF.

V usage is TRBV7-9 and J usage is TRBJ2-3; D remains unclear. Between the trimmed V and J ends, which lost 6 bases and 2 bases, there was a span of 3 bases. This CDR3 comprises 11 residues. CDR1 and CDR2 (germline): SEHNR, FQNEAQ (reference sequence). The CDR3 spells CASRDTDTQYF. The CDR3 nucleotides read TGTGCCAGCAGGGACACAGATACGCAGTATTTT.

The chain has TRBV2 and TRBJ1-1, with a possible D match to TRBD1 (5 bases). The CDR3 extends over 14 amino acids. V shed 6 bases and J shed 3 bases, with 14 bases lying between them. Germline CDR1 reads SNHLY; CDR2 reads FYNNEI. CDR3 DNA: TGTGCCAGCAGGCCCTGGGGCTGGGACACTGAAGCTTTCTTT. Translated, it gives CASRPWGWDTEAFF.

This clonotype was observed a few times. This chain connects TRBV29-1 to TRBJ1-2; no reliable D call. The ends were cut back, 6 bases at V and 3 bases at J, with 11 bases in the middle. Germline V lookup: CDR1 SQVTM, CDR2 ANQGSEA. The CDR3 length is 12 residues. CDR3 sequence reads: CSVGFEYYGYTF. Written as DNA, the CDR3 is TGCAGCGTGGGATTTGAGTACTATGGCTACACCTTC.

This clonotype was observed at least ten times. This chain uses TRBV5-1 with TRBJ2-3, with a possible D match to TRBD1 (5 bases). Trimming took off 0 bases at V and 4 bases at J, with 6 bases between the two ends. The germline V gene encodes CDR1 SGHRS and CDR2 YFSETQ. This CDR3 is built from 13 residues. CDR3 bases: TGCGCCAGCAGCTTGGAGGGGTCAGATACGCAGTATTTT. Encoded protein: CASSLEGSDTQYF.

CDR3 DNA sequence: TGCGCCAGCAGCCCGGGGGCGGGGAACTACGAGCAGTACGTC. As protein: CASSPGAGNYEQYV. The V call is TRBV4-1, the J call TRBJ2-7; D assignment may be TRBD1 or TRBD2 (6 bases each). CDR3 length: 14 residues. Germline V lookup: CDR1 MGHRA, CDR2 YSYEKL. Trimming took off 4 bases at V and 3 bases at J, with 13 bases between the two ends.

This clonotype was found a few times. As DNA, the CDR3 is TGTGCCAGCAGTTTCACAGGGGGCGCGGGTCAGCCCCAGCATTTT. It translates to CASSFTGGAGQPQHF. The chain combines TRBV6-2 or TRBV6-3 with TRBJ1-5, with 9 bases identical to TRBD1. CDR3 length equals 15 residues. Germline CDR1 reads MNHEY; CDR2 reads SVGEGT. V shed 4 bases and J 6 bases; nucleotides not matched to a gene: 7.

This clonotype was seen many times. The genes are TRBV7-2 and TRBJ1-4; 7 nucleotides agree with TRBD1. The germline V gene encodes CDR1 SGHTA and CDR2 FQGNSA. CDR3 size: 15 residues. V was pared by 5 bases and J by 5 bases, with 8 bases of the junction left unmatched. CDR3 bases: TGTGCCAGCAGCCCAAACAGGGGATTCAATGAAAAACTGTTTTTT. Its protein product is CASSPNRGFNEKLFF.

In its sample, this clonotype was seen a few times. This chain uses TRBV6-5 with TRBJ2-3; D is unclear. The CDR3 is 15 amino acids. Trimming removed 0 bases at V and 1 base at J, with 8 bases between. CDR1 and CDR2 (germline): MNHEY, SVGAGI. In nucleotides, the CDR3 is TGTGCCAGCAGTTACTCGATCGGGCGCACAGATACGCAGTATTTT. It is translated as CASSYSIGRTDTQYF.

Here the CDR3 reads CASSGTGTPEETQYF. DNA for the CDR3: TGCGCCAGCAGCGGAACCGGGACGCCTGAAGAGACCCAGTACTTC. This chain uses TRBV5-1 with TRBJ2-5; either TRBD1 or TRBD2 may supply D (5 bases each). The ends were cut back, 4 bases at V and 3 bases at J, with 16 bases in the middle. The CDR3 length is 15 residues. The germline V gene encodes CDR1 SGHRS and CDR2 YFSETQ.

This clonotype was counted between two and nine times. The V call is TRBV11-2, the J call TRBJ2-1; no firm D call. Germline V gene sequence: CDR1 SGHAT, CDR2 FQNNGV. V gave up 3 bases and J gave up 8 bases, with 11 bases separating them. This CDR3 is built from 13 residues. CDR3 residues: CASSLGKAYEQFF. In DNA form, the CDR3 reads TGTGCCAGCAGCTTGGGTAAGGCCTATGAGCAGTTCTTC.

The V gene is TRBV5-1, the J gene TRBJ2-1; 15 bases map to TRBD2. Germline V gene lookup returns CDR1 SGHRS and CDR2 YFSETQ. The CDR3 totals 16 residues. Trimming at V came to 0 bases and at J to 8 bases, leaving 3 bases not matched to a gene. CDR3 sequence reads: CASSLGTSGGDDEQFF. CDR3 DNA sequence: TGCGCCAGCAGCTTGGGGACTAGCGGGGGGGACGATGAGCAGTTCTTC.

This clonotype has ten or more counts. The chain uses TRBV5-1 and TRBJ2-1; D unclear. The CDR3 extends over 14 amino acids. Trimming took 4 bases from V and 4 from J, leaving 12 bases between them. Germline V CDR1 and CDR2: SGHRS, YFSETQ. The CDR3, as DNA: TGCGCCAGCAGCGCGGAAGGCCGGTACAATGAGCAGTTCTTC. Encoded protein: CASSAEGRYNEQFF.

This chain joins TRBV7-2 and TRBJ1-6; 11 nucleotides line up with TRBD1. Germline CDR1 and CDR2: SGHTA and FQGNSA. There are 16 residues in the CDR3. V shed 1 base, J shed 6 bases, and the junction held 2 bases outside the gene matches. The CDR3 loop is CASSLVGTGGNSPLHF. The CDR3 region has the DNA TGTGCCAGCAGCTTAGTTGGGACAGGGGGTAATTCACCCCTCCACTTT.

The chain joins TRBV20-1 to TRBJ2-1, with TRBD2 matching over 12 bases. The CDR3 totals 13 residues. J was trimmed by 5 bases and V by 5 bases; bases with no gene match: 1. Germline-derived CDR1 and CDR2 are DFQATT and SNEGSKA (reference sequence). CDR3 sequence: CSASSGGDNEQFF. In DNA, the CDR3 is TGCAGTGCTTCTAGCGGGGGGGACAATGAGCAGTTCTTC.

The chain has TRBV4-3 and TRBJ2-3, with 9 bases aligning to TRBD1. Germline assignment: CDR1 LGHNA and CDR2 YSLEER. The length of the CDR3 is 16 residues. The trim removed 0 bases at V and 8 bases at J, leaving 9 bases unmatched. The CDR3 DNA reads as TGCGCCAGCAGCCAAGATCCGGGACAGGGTTACAGTACGCAGTATTTT. It encodes CASSQDPGQGYSTQYF.

The DNA of the CDR3 is TGTGCCAGCAGCTCCCCCCGATTATTCTACGAGCAGTACTTC. It encodes CASSSPRLFYEQYF. The V and J genes are TRBV7-2 and TRBJ2-7; no clear D gene. The CDR3 length is 14 residues. Per germline, CDR1 SGHTA and CDR2 FQGNSA. Trimming cost V 4 bases and J 3 bases, with 13 bases left between them.

This clonotype was seen a handful of times. The chain is built from TRBV9 and TRBJ2-5, with no clear D. The germline gives CDR1 SGDLS, CDR2 YYNGEE. The CDR3 spans 14 residues. Trimming removed 0 bases from V and 1 base from J, with 7 bases in between. The chain's CDR3 is CASSVGGSQETQYF. DNA of the CDR3: TGTGCCAGCAGCGTAGGGGGATCCCAAGAGACCCAGTACTTC.